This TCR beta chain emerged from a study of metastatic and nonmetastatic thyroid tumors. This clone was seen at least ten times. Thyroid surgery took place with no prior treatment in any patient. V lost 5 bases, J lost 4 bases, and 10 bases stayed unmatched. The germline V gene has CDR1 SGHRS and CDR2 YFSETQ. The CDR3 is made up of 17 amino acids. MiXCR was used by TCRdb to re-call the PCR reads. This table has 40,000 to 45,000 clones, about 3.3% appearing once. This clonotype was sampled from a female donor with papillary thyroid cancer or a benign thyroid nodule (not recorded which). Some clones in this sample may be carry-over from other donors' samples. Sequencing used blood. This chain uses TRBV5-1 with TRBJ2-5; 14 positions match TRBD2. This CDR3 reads CASSLGTSGSRGETQYF. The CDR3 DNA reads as TGCGCCAGCAGTCTCGGGACTAGCGGGAGTCGTGGAGAGACCCAGTACTTC.